This record concerns one T cell receptor delta chain sequence. Its antigen is still unknown. Sequences come from RNA converted to cDNA by reverse transcription. Multiplex PCR used pooled V-gene forward primers and a constant-region reverse primer to amplify CDR3s. TCRdb used CATT to re-call clones from the multiplex PCR reads. This table holds more than 50,000 delta-chain clones, around 15% found once. The sorted cells were CD3+ Vdelta1+ Vdelta2- thymocytes from alphabeta-depleted thymus. This sample stems from a study of Vδ1+ human thymocytes. Study-level results: In the thymus, TRG and TRD repertoires looked highly polyclonal with Gaussian CDR3 lengths.

The CDR3 runs to 22 residues. Per germline, CDR1 TSWWSYY and CDR2 QGS. After removal of 1 base from V and 0 bases from J, the junction contained 22 bases not matched to a gene. The chain links TRDV1 to TRDJ1, with TRDD3 matching 8 bases. The sample was Vdelta1+ gamma-delta thymocytes from the thymus. Subset of the sample: FACS-sorted CD3+ TCRalphabeta- TCRVdelta1+ TCRVdelta2- thymocytes. The origin of this receptor is a boy younger than two who had congenital heart surgery. In nucleotides, the CDR3 is TGTGCTCTTGGGGAACCTCGTCTTCCATTGTACTGGGGGGGCCCTTACACCGATAAACTCATCTTT. Protein product: CALGEPRLPLYWGGPYTDKLIF.